What follows is one T cell receptor beta chain and its context. Its target is unknown. CDR1 and CDR2 from the germline V gene are MNHEY and SMNVEV (reference sequence). Trimming shortened V by 5 bases and J by 4 bases, and 14 bases separated the two germline ends. This CDR3 is 15 amino acids long. These data are taken from a study of T cells in Graves' hyperthyroidism and ophthalmopathy. Fresh peripheral blood, about 9.9 ml, yielded the PBMCs. General study results and limits: Among thyroid clonotypes expanded above 0.001, most also appeared in blood.

Using RNA transcripts as the source, TCR beta CDR3 regions were amplified. TCR CDR3 underwent first-round RT-PCR with the HTBI primer set. TCRdb itself ran the multiplex PCR reads through MiXCR, one entry per CDR3 protein. The top ten hold around 9.2% of the sample, which has a few hundred thousand distinct CDR3 sequences, less than 15% seen once. The TCR comes from a woman aged 18-29 years with Graves' hyperthyroidism. The chain uses TRBV27 and TRBJ1-4; D gene ambiguous. Sequenced material: blood. The CDR3 region has the DNA TGTGCCAGCAGTATATACCCTCCCCGTAATGAAAAACTGTTTTTT. Protein: CASSIYPPRNEKLFF.